This record concerns one TCR beta chain sequence. Its antigen is unknown. This specimen belongs to a study of T cells in tuberculosis. About the research overall: In South Africa, adults with active tuberculosis were compared with IGRA-negative and latently infected IGRA-positive adolescents.

Trimming stripped 4 bases from V and 6 bases from J, with 18 bases between. Per the germline V gene, CDR1 is SNHLY and CDR2 is FYNNEI. There are 15 residues in the CDR3. Generated by immunoSEQ multiplex PCR, the TCRdb table keeps only in-frame clones and is missing some. The sample lists tens of thousands of clones; roughly 92% were seen once. Study observations and caveats: Classification accuracy was 87% (AUROC 0.90) with the GMM-specific repertoire.

V usage is TRBV2 and J usage is TRBJ1-1, with D maybe TRBD1 (6 bases). The clonotype originates from a donor between 10 and 35 years old with latent tuberculosis or without tuberculosis infection. Some clones in this sample may be carry-over from other donors' samples. The sequencing sample was made of PBMCs. The CDR3 DNA sequence: TGTGCCAGCAGTGCTGAAACAGGGTTTTTCTCTGAAGCTTTCTTT. It codes for CASSAETGFFSEAFF.